This TCR beta chain stems from a study of identical twins. Per germline, CDR1 MDHEN and CDR2 SYDVKM. This CDR3 region has 13 residues. Deletions cut 8 bases from V and 4 bases from J, with 14 bases between. TCRdb analysed the 5' RACE reads with MiXCR anew, one entry per CDR3 protein. The table has hundreds of thousands of distinct CDR3 sequences, 20% to 25% seen once; the top ten hold roughly 2.8%. The same data also contributed to another study, on T cells expressing NK-cell markers.

V and J are TRBV28 and TRBJ1-1; D unresolved. The clonotype was recovered from a young woman in good health. The sequencing input was CD4+ T cells sorted from blood. The CDR3 DNA reads TGTGCCAGCTCCACCCCCCCTGCCACTGAAGCTTTCTTT. It specifies CASSTPPATEAFF.